This is a list of T cell receptor beta chains from one sample in a study of response to subunit inactivated influenza vaccine. TCRdb analysed the RT-PCR reads with MiXCR anew, one entry per CDR3 protein. This repertoire shows 650,000 or so distinct CDR3 sequences, roughly 15% found once; its top ten account for 6% to 9.5%. Sequencing used PBMCs from blood, obtained less than 15 days before vaccination. The receptors were gathered from a man aged 50 or older who received an inactivated influenza vaccine. Both conserved end residues are part of each CDR3. The D gene is left open where the match is weak. Size is omitted from some rows. Given values are once, few, many or a class for expanded clones.

.,.,TRBV14,TRBJ1-6,TGTGCCAGCAGCCAAGAAGCCCGGAATTCACCCCTCCACTTT,CASSQEARNSPLHF
few,.,TRBV4-1,TRBJ2-1,TGCGCCAGCAGCCAAGATTTGGCAAGCTACAATGAGCAGTTCTTC,CASSQDLASYNEQFF
few,.,TRBV9,TRBJ2-5,TGTGCCAGCAGCGTAGGTGCCTTCGACCAAGAGACCCAGTACTTC,CASSVGAFDQETQYF
many,TRBD1,TRBV20-1,TRBJ2-1,TGCAGTGCTAGAGATCCGACAGGGTACTACAATGAGCAGTTCTTC,CSARDPTGYYNEQFF
few,.,TRBV20-1,TRBJ2-7,TGCAGCGATAAGACAGTGAGCTCCTACGAGCAGTACTTC,CSDKTVSSYEQYF
few,TRBD2,TRBV20-1,TRBJ2-1,TGCAGTGTCATAGCCCGGACTAGCGGGGTCAAGGATGAGCAGTTCTTC,CSVIARTSGVKDEQFF
.,TRBD1,TRBV27,TRBJ1-4,TGTGCCAGCAGTTCGGGACAGGGGAGATATGAAAAACTGTTTTTT,CASSSGQGRYEKLFF
.,.,TRBV4-3,TRBJ2-2,TGCGCCAGCAGCCAAGATACCGGGAACACCGGGGAGCTGTTTTTT,CASSQDTGNTGELFF
few,.,TRBV9,TRBJ1-2,TGTGCCAGCAGCCCTGGGACGACACTTCTCGTGTATGGCTACACCTTC,CASSPGTTLLVYGYTF
many,.,TRBV11-1,TRBJ2-7,TGTGCCAGCAGCCTATCCTCCGGCGGGGGGACAGGCTCTCTCGAGCAGTACTTC,CASSLSSGGGTGSLEQYF
.,.,TRBV6-5,TRBJ1-6,TGTGCCAGCAGTTACTCGAGGGGGGCTGGCTCCTATAATTCACCCCTCCACTTT,CASSYSRGAGSYNSPLHF
.,.,TRBV6-5,TRBJ2-3,TGTGCCAGCAGCCCGAGCGGTGGAAGGCAGTATTTT,CASSPSGGRQYF
.,.,TRBV15,TRBJ1-1,TGTGCCACCACCCGGGGAGGGGCGAACACTGAAGCTTTCTTT,CATTRGGANTEAFF
.,TRBD1,TRBV27,TRBJ2-1,TGTGCCAGCAGTCCGCCTCCGGGACAGTACAATGAGCAGTTCTTC,CASSPPPGQYNEQFF
few,TRBD2,TRBV4-3,TRBJ2-1,TGCGCCAGCAGCCAAGATGGTCGGGTAGCGGGGGAGGTTGAGCAGTTCTTC,CASSQDGRVAGEVEQFF
few,TRBD1,TRBV5-1,TRBJ2-2,TGCGCCAGCAGCTGGGGGGACAGGCTGAACACCGGGGAGCTGTTTTTT,CASSWGDRLNTGELFF
.,.,TRBV5-5,TRBJ1-1,TGTGCCAGCAGCAAGTTTGCTTTCTTT,CASSKFAFF
.,.,TRBV4-1,TRBJ1-5,TGCGCCAGCAGCCCCCTCCCCCAGGGAGGCAATCAGCCCCAGCATTTT,CASSPLPQGGNQPQHF
.,TRBD2,TRBV30,TRBJ2-1,TGTGCCTGGACGGGACTAGCGGGGGGGAGAACGCCCCCGTTCTTC,CAWTGLAGGRTPPFF
.,.,TRBV7-8,TRBJ2-5,TGTGCCAGCAGCGAACGTAGAGTGGGGCGGAGAAAAGAGACCCAGTACTTC,CASSERRVGRRKETQYF
.,TRBD2,TRBV15,TRBJ2-1,TGTGCCACCAGCAACCTGCCCGAGGCTAGCGGTTACAATGAGCAGTTCTTC,CATSNLPEASGYNEQFF
.,.,TRBV27,TRBJ2-3,TGTGCCAGCAGTTTAGATCTGATGGGTCGCACAGATACGCAGTATTTT,CASSLDLMGRTDTQYF
.,TRBD1,TRBV29-1,TRBJ1-1,TGCAGCGTTAAAGGACAGGGGGTCATGAACACTGAAGCTTTCTTT,CSVKGQGVMNTEAFF
.,TRBD2,TRBV2,TRBJ2-1,TGTGCCAGCAGGGGGGGACCGGGACTAGCGGGAGGGCGAAACTCCTACAATGAGCAGTTCTTC,CASRGGPGLAGGRNSYNEQFF
.,.,TRBV10-3,TRBJ2-1,TGTGCCATCAGTGAGTCCGAGGGGTTGAGGTATGAGCAGTTCTTC,CAISESEGLRYEQFF
many,.,TRBV6-2/TRBV6-3,TRBJ1-2,TGTGCCAGCACTATAGGGGCGAGAGGCTACACCTTC,CASTIGARGYTF
few,.,TRBV12-3/TRBV12-4,TRBJ1-2,TGTGCCAGCAGTTTCACCCATGGCTACACCTTC,CASSFTHGYTF
many,TRBD2,TRBV7-2,TRBJ2-7,TGTGCCAGCAGCTTAGCGACTAGCGGGGGCCCTCCCATATACGAGCAGTACTTC,CASSLATSGGPPIYEQYF
.,.,TRBV20-1,TRBJ1-6,TGCAGTGCTAGACCGGGACATTCCAATTCACCCCTCCACTTT,CSARPGHSNSPLHF
few,.,TRBV20-1,TRBJ2-5,TGCAGTGCGCCGCCGGGCCTTCTAGAGACCCAGTACTTC,CSAPPGLLETQYF
.,.,TRBV18,TRBJ1-2,TGTGCCAGCTCACCGACAGGCGGATTTGATGGCTACACCTTC,CASSPTGGFDGYTF
few,TRBD1,TRBV5-1,TRBJ2-7,TGCGCCAGCAGCTTCCACAGGGGATTCATCTACGAGCAGTACTTC,CASSFHRGFIYEQYF
.,.,TRBV12-3/TRBV12-4,TRBJ2-7,TGTGCCAGCAGTCCCTCGACAGCGATCTTTGAGCAGTACTTC,CASSPSTAIFEQYF
.,.,TRBV7-2,TRBJ1-1,TGTGCCAGCAGCTTAGCGCCGAGGAATGAAGCTTTCTTT,CASSLAPRNEAFF
.,.,TRBV7-8,TRBJ2-7,TGTGCCAGCAGCTTGGTAGGGGGAACGGGTTACGAGCAGTACTTC,CASSLVGGTGYEQYF
.,.,TRBV20-1,TRBJ1-2,TGCAGTGCTAGAGATATTCAGGGACTTCGTTCTTATGGCTACACCTTC,CSARDIQGLRSYGYTF
.,TRBD2,TRBV20-1,TRBJ2-1,TGCAGTGCCGTACTAGCGGGCCCTCTCAATGAGCAGTTCTTC,CSAVLAGPLNEQFF
.,.,TRBV12-3/TRBV12-4,TRBJ1-1,TGTGCCAGCACCCGGGCGGGGGAAGCTTTCTTT,CASTRAGEAFF
few,TRBD2,TRBV3-1,TRBJ2-7,TGTGCCAGCAGCCAAGTAGCGGGAGCGGGGGAGCAGTACTTC,CASSQVAGAGEQYF
few,TRBD1,TRBV19,TRBJ1-5,TGTGCCAGTAGTGGGCAGGGGGTTCAGCCCCAGCATTTT,CASSGQGVQPQHF
.,.,TRBV27,TRBJ2-7,TGTGCCAGCAGTTTAATTGTCACAGGTCGGTCCCCCTACGAGCAGTACTTC,CASSLIVTGRSPYEQYF
few,.,TRBV20-1,TRBJ1-4,TGCAGTGCTAGTAGGGAAGCGGATGAAAAACTGTTTTTT,CSASREADEKLFF
few,.,TRBV7-3,TRBJ2-2,TGTGCCAGCAGCTTTACCGGGACATTGAACACCGGGGAGCTGTTTTTT,CASSFTGTLNTGELFF
few,.,TRBV6-5,TRBJ2-3,TGTGCCAGCAGTTACTCCTCGGTGGAGCGGTACGAACCAGATACGCAGTATTTT,CASSYSSVERYEPDTQYF
few,.,TRBV24-1,TRBJ2-2,TGTGCCACCAATCAGAACACCGGGGAGCTGTTTTTT,CATNQNTGELFF
many,.,TRBV5-1,TRBJ1-1,TGCGCCAGCAGCCTATTGGGTGGCACTGAAGCTTTCTTT,CASSLLGGTEAFF
.,TRBD1,TRBV18,TRBJ2-7,TGTGCCAGCTCACCCGGGACAGTCGCCTCCTACGAGCAGTACTTC,CASSPGTVASYEQYF
.,TRBD1,TRBV10-3,TRBJ1-2,TGTGCCATCAGTCCGGGACAGGGGAACTATGGCTACACCTTC,CAISPGQGNYGYTF
.,.,TRBV12-3/TRBV12-4,TRBJ1-1,TGTGCCAGCGGGGACTGGGACGGTGAAGCTTTCTTT,CASGDWDGEAFF
.,.,TRBV5-1,TRBJ2-2,TGCGCCAGCATCGAGGGGCTAAACACCGGGGAGCTGTTTTTT,CASIEGLNTGELFF